The entry below gives a single TCR beta chain sequence along with its context. The collection from each donor was one heparinised blood draw averaging approximately 110 mL. CD4+ cells of the naive, central memory, regulatory and stem cell-like memory types were sorted via CD45RO/CCR7/CD25/CD127/CD95/CD27. Of the isolated RNA, all was reverse transcribed, and so the sequenced material was expressed TCRB transcripts. Sequencing was performed with immunoSEQ multiplex PCR; in TCRdb, only in-frame clones are kept and a portion is missing. This sample has approximately 150,000 clones, with about 9.4% found just once. The data are from a study of beta chain features in type 1 diabetes. Study information: There was similarity between patients and healthy donors in age, gender and cell yields. Researchers looked at 95 million to 140 million sorted cells across all samples.

The sample was naive CD4+ T cells from blood. This clonotype was sampled from a man aged 18-30 years in good health.

The CDR3 reads CASSLGPGTAYEQYF. DNA for the CDR3: TGTGCCAGCAGCTTAGGGCCCGGGACAGCCTACGAGCAGTACTTC. The J gene is TRBJ2-7, the V gene TRBV7-2, with 7 positions matching TRBD1. J was trimmed by 2 bases and V by 1 base; bases with no gene match: 5. The germline CDR1 and CDR2 sequences are SGHTA and FQGNSA. This CDR3 spans 15 amino acids.